This T cell receptor beta chain was recorded in a study of tissue T cells after allogeneic stem cell transplantation. The V gene end was trimmed by 2 bases and the J gene end by 1 base; junction bases not matched to a gene: 2. CDR3 length equals 16 residues. Germline lookup yields CDR1 LGHNA and CDR2 YSLEER. About this clone itself: Its antigen is currently unknown. Other nucleotide sequences in the sample specify the same CDR3.

Study conclusions and caveats: Sampling depth was limited, and the cohort was small and clinically varied.

Sequencing used immunoSEQ multiplex PCR; TCRdb keeps in-frame clones, though not all of them. The sample includes about 6,300 clones, about three quarters of them seen just once. The genes are TRBV4-3 and TRBJ2-3; TRBD2 agrees at 11 bases. The specimen comprised tissue from the rectum, sampled at autopsy. This TCR was sampled from a woman aged 18 to 49 with breast cancer. The CDR3 spells CASSQNSGGGTDTQYF. CDR3 nucleotides: TGCGCCAGCAGCCAAAATAGCGGGGGGGGCACAGATACGCAGTATTTT.